The 24 T cell receptor beta chains reported below all come from one sample, sequenced in a study of graft-versus-host responses after intestinal transplantation. Clones were sequenced by immunoSEQ multiplex PCR, and TCRdb holds only the in-frame ones, with some missing. The data contain 80,000 to 90,000 clones, 75% to 90% of them singletons. No antigen has been identified for these receptors. The sequenced sample was unstimulated CD4+ T cells sorted from spleen or lymph node cells, obtained before intestinal transplant. The receptors derive from a human donor who received an intestinal transplant.

This clone was counted a single time. This chain links TRBV4-1 with TRBJ1-2, with TRBD1 matching 10 bases. The CDR3 totals 16 residues. V lost 4 bases and J lost 5; bases outside the gene matches: 10. The germline V gene encodes CDR1 MGHRA and CDR2 YSYEKL. As DNA, the CDR3 is TGCGCCAGCAGCCGAGAGGACAGGGGGGAGTCGTATGGCTACACCTTC. Residues: CASSREDRGESYGYTF.

There are a few counts of this clone. The chain links TRBV6-1 to TRBJ1-6, with no clear D. The CDR3 is 13 amino acids. Germline lookup yields CDR1 MNHNS and CDR2 SASEGT. V dropped 7 bases and J dropped 8 bases, with 12 bases sitting between them. CDR3 in DNA: TGTGCCAGCAATGGAGGGAAGGATTCACCCCTCCACTTT. This codes for CASNGGKDSPLHF.

This rearrangement joins TRBV11-3 to TRBJ2-1; 8 nucleotides agree with TRBD2. The CDR3 length is 16 residues. Germline CDR1 SGHNT, CDR2 YENEEA. Losses at the gene ends were 5 bases for V and 6 bases for J; bases not matched to a gene: 12. The CDR3 is CASSPGASGYSNEQFF. DNA for the CDR3: TGTGCCAGCAGCCCCGGGGCTAGCGGGTATAGCAATGAGCAGTTCTTC. Using reference TRBV11-3 and TRBJ2-1 for the parts outside the CDR3, the full variable domain is EAGVVQSPRYKIIEKKQPVAFWCNPISGHNTLYWYLQNLGQGPELLIRYENEEAVDDSQLPKDRFSAERLKGVDSTLKIQPAELGDSAVYLCASSPGASGYSNEQFFGPGTRLTVL.

This clone was recorded only once. The rearrangement uses TRBV6-1 and TRBJ1-1; D not resolved. The CDR3 loop spans 14 amino acids. V gave up 3 bases and J gave up 3 bases, with 11 bases separating them. CDR1 MNHNS and CDR2 SASEGT come from the germline V gene. CDR3 bases: TGTGCCAGCAGTGACCAGGCCCACGACACTGAAGCTTTCTTT. Residues: CASSDQAHDTEAFF.

The chain uses TRBV6-5 and TRBJ2-7, with D perhaps matching TRBD1 (6 bases). Germline V gives CDR1 MNHEY, CDR2 SVGAGI. CDR3 length: 14 residues. V lost 5 bases to trimming and J lost 4 bases, with 15 bases between them. CDR3 bases: TGTGCCAGCAGTAACGCCGGGGACACTTACGAGCAGTACTTC. Translating gives CASSNAGDTYEQYF.

This clone was counted only a few times. CDR3 DNA: TGTGCCAGCAGCCAAGAGACAGGGAACTATGGCTACACCTTC. Translating it yields CASSQETGNYGYTF. The chain carries TRBV4-2 and TRBJ1-2; TRBD1 agrees at 7 bases. This CDR3 is 14 amino acids long. From germline, CDR1 is LGHNA and CDR2 YNFKEQ. V was pared by 0 bases and J by 2 bases, with 0 bases of the junction left unmatched.

The V gene is TRBV12-5, the J gene TRBJ1-1; tentatively, D is TRBD1 (5 bases). The CDR3 has 14 amino acids. Per the germline V gene, CDR1 is LGHNT and CDR2 is FRNRAP. V was clipped by 3 bases and J by 3 bases, with 11 bases between them. The CDR3 here is CASGFGGGYTEAFF. The CDR3 nucleotides are TGTGCTAGTGGTTTCGGGGGGGGATACACTGAAGCTTTCTTT.

The rearrangement uses TRBV27 and TRBJ1-5, with D unclear. With 3 bases removed from V and 0 bases from J, the gap between germline ends came to 18 bases. This CDR3 comprises 18 residues. Germline CDR1 and CDR2: MNHEY and SMNVEV (reference sequence). The CDR3 sequence is CASSFHPPLAYSNQPQHF. CDR3 DNA sequence: TGTGCCAGCAGTTTTCATCCGCCCCTGGCATATAGCAATCAGCCCCAGCATTTT.

The chain recombines TRBV18 with TRBJ2-1; no reliable D call. The CDR3 loop spans 14 amino acids. Germline values: CDR1 KGHSH, CDR2 LQKENI. The ends were cut back, 8 bases at V and 4 bases at J, with 15 bases in the middle. The CDR3 loop reads CASTSGPKYNEQFF. The CDR3 bases are TGTGCCAGCACAAGTGGCCCAAAGTACAATGAGCAGTTCTTC. Filled out from reference TRBV18 and TRBJ2-1, the complete variable domain reads NAGVMQNPRHLVRRRGQEARLRCSPMKGHSHVYWYRQLPEEGLKFMVYLQKENIIDESGMPKERFSAEFPKEGPSILRIQQVVRGDSAAYFCASTSGPKYNEQFFGPGTRLTVL.

The chain is built from TRBV7-6 and TRBJ1-1, with a weak D call TRBD1 (5 bases). Per the germline V gene, CDR1 is SGHVS and CDR2 is FNYEAQ. This CDR3 is 18 amino acids long. V lost 5 bases and J 0 bases, leaving 22 bases between the germline ends. CDR3 in amino acids: CASSQGKGRTVLNTEAFF. The CDR3, as DNA: TGTGCCAGCAGCCAAGGGAAGGGGCGAACCGTTCTGAACACTGAAGCTTTCTTT.

The gene calls are TRBV10-1 and TRBJ2-7, with TRBD1 as a possible D gene (6 bases). CDR3 length equals 15 residues. Trimming stripped 8 bases from V and 5 bases from J, with 22 bases between. Germline CDR1 WNHNN, CDR2 SYGVQD (reference sequence). The CDR3 DNA follows: TGCGCCAGCGCGCCCGGACAGACAAATAGGGACGAGCAGTACTTC. Its translation is CASAPGQTNRDEQYF.

CDR3 sequence (DNA): TGTGCCAGCAGCTCACAGGAAGAGCGGGGCCGAAATCAGCCCCAGCATTTT. Translated, it gives CASSSQEERGRNQPQHF. The chain uses TRBV9 and TRBJ1-5, with D maybe TRBD1 (5 bases). The germline V gene encodes CDR1 SGDLS and CDR2 YYNGEE. This CDR3 comprises 17 residues. Trimming stripped 4 bases from V and 4 bases from J, with 21 bases between.

The V call is TRBV6-5, the J call TRBJ2-7; D is possibly TRBD2 (6 bases). Germline CDR1 is MNHEY and CDR2 is SVGAGI. The CDR3 contains 15 residues. V was shortened by 2 bases and J by 3 bases, with 14 bases between the two germline ends. The CDR3 nucleotides are TGTGCCAGCAGTTACGTGGCTAGCGTGATCTACGAGCAGTACTTC. Amino acids: CASSYVASVIYEQYF.

V is TRBV6-6 and J is TRBJ1-5; unclear D gene. V gave up 7 bases and J gave up 7 bases, with 14 bases separating them. The V gene's germline CDR1 is MNHNY and CDR2 SVGAGI (reference sequence). The CDR3 is made up of 13 amino acids. The chain's CDR3 is CASTPRWSQPQHF. The DNA of the CDR3 is TGTGCCAGCACCCCCCGGTGGTCGCAGCCCCAGCATTTT.

The chain combines TRBV6-5 with TRBJ1-1; TRBD1 aligns across 9 bases. Germline-derived CDR1 and CDR2 are MNHEY and SVGAGI. There are 14 residues in the CDR3. The V segment lost 5 bases and the J segment 5 bases; nucleotides outside the gene matches: 6. The CDR3 region has the DNA TGTGCCAGCAGTCTCGGACAGGGGCGGACTGAAGCTTTCTTT. This encodes CASSLGQGRTEAFF.

The V and J genes are TRBV27 and TRBJ2-7; no reliable D call. V lost 2 bases to trimming and J lost 3 bases, with 11 bases between them. Per the germline V gene, CDR1 is MNHEY and CDR2 is SMNVEV (reference sequence). This CDR3 spans 14 amino acids. The CDR3 loop reads CASSLAGAVYEQYF. The DNA for the CDR3 is TGTGCCAGCAGTTTAGCCGGCGCGGTCTACGAGCAGTACTTC.

This rearrangement joins TRBV13 to TRBJ1-4; 8 bases fit TRBD1. CDR1 PRHDT and CDR2 FYEKMQ come from the germline V gene (reference sequence). The CDR3 totals 16 residues. Losses at the gene ends were 5 bases for V and 8 bases for J; bases not matched to a gene: 13. Here the CDR3 reads CASSQGDRLREEKLFF. CDR3 nucleotide sequence: TGTGCCAGCAGCCAAGGGGACAGGCTCCGTGAGGAAAAACTGTTTTTT.

This clone occurred once. V gene TRBV7-9 combines with J gene TRBJ2-3; D is undetermined. The V and J ends lost 3 bases and 5 bases respectively, with 6 bases between them. Germline lookup yields CDR1 SEHNR and CDR2 FQNEAQ (reference sequence). The CDR3 sequence is 12 residues long. This chain's CDR3 is CASSLGLDTQYF. Here the CDR3 DNA reads TGTGCCAGCAGCTTGGGCTTAGATACGCAGTATTTT.

V and J are TRBV5-6 and TRBJ2-3; the match to TRBD1 covers 7 bases. The CDR3 runs 16 residues. The V and J ends lost 2 bases and 3 bases, in that order; junction bases with no gene match: 9. Per germline, CDR1 SGHDT and CDR2 YYEEEE. CDR3 sequence: CASSLLTGKGTDTQYF. The CDR3 DNA reads TGTGCCAGCAGCTTATTGACAGGGAAGGGGACAGATACGCAGTATTTT.

The table lists this clone with a count of one. The V and J genes are TRBV6-5 and TRBJ2-3; 8 bases are a match to TRBD1. The junction had 7 bases not matched to a gene; V was cut back by 0 bases and J by 14 bases. The CDR3 sequence is 13 residues long. Germline CDR1 is MNHEY and CDR2 is SVGAGI. CDR3 nucleotide sequence: TGTGCCAGCAGTTACTCGCACCGGGACAGGAGGTATTTT. It is translated as CASSYSHRDRRYF.

The count of this clone is one. V gene TRBV7-8 combines with J gene TRBJ2-5; 7 nucleotides agree with TRBD1. Germline CDR1 SGHVS, CDR2 FQNEAQ. CDR3 length: 17 residues. The V and J ends lost 3 bases and 4 bases, in that order; junction bases with no gene match: 14. CDR3 bases: TGTGCCAGCAGCTTCCAGCTTCCACAGGGGTTAAGAGAGACCCAGTACTTC. Encoded protein: CASSFQLPQGLRETQYF.

The chain recombines TRBV27 with TRBJ1-2, with 9 bases aligning to TRBD1. The CDR3 extends over 13 amino acids. Germline trimming cut 6 bases from V and 8 bases from J; bases unmatched to any gene: 7. Germline V gene data show CDR1 as MNHEY and CDR2 as SMNVEV (reference sequence). The CDR3 DNA follows: TGTGCCAGCAGCCGCACAGGGGGCGAAGGCTACACCTTC. Protein product: CASSRTGGEGYTF.

The V call is TRBV21-1, the J call TRBJ2-7; the table's D call, TRBD1, has no DNA check behind it. TRBV21-1 is annotated as a pseudogene. The CDR3 loop spans 16 amino acids. The CDR3, as DNA: TGTGCCAGCAGCCAAATGCAGGGCCCCTCTTACTACGAGCAGTACTTC. Translated: CASSQMQGPSYYEQYF.

The chain couples TRBV13 to TRBJ1-6, with a weak D call TRBD1 (6 bases). CDR1 PRHDT and CDR2 FYEKMQ come from the germline V gene (reference sequence). V lost 2 bases and J lost 12, with 14 bases in between. This CDR3 spans 14 amino acids. The CDR3 here is CASSLSNRVEPLHF. DNA for the CDR3: TGTGCCAGCAGCTTAAGCAACAGGGTCGAACCCCTCCACTTT. Full variable domain (rest looked up from reference TRBV13 and TRBJ1-6): AAGVIQSPRHLIKEKRETATLKCYPIPRHDTVYWYQQGPGQDPQFLISFYEKMQSDKGSIPDRFSAQQFSDYHSELNMSSLELGDSALYFCASSLSNRVEPLHFGNGTRLTVT.